The sample holds a few counts of the clone carrying this T cell receptor (beta chain). Its antigen is still unknown. One entry per CDR3 protein, called by TCRdb with MiXCR from the reads. The sample records nearly 550,000 distinct CDR3 sequences, more than 15% being singletons. Germline CDR1 and CDR2: LGHNA and YNFKEQ. The CDR3 spans 19 residues. Trimming removed 0 bases from V and 3 bases from J; junction bases left unmatched: 12. This sample is part of a study of T cell repertoires in cytomegalovirus infection. On the study more broadly: Public TCR beta signatures marked donors with CMV infection and the matching HLA. General study results and limits: The cumulative frequency of public TCR beta families distinguished individuals who carried CMV together with the relevant HLA. CMV-specific TCR beta clonotypes restricted by HLA-C dominated the ex vivo response.

The sample comprised CD8+ T cells from PBMCs. The clonotype was recovered from a human donor in good health (CMV status not recorded). Some clones in this sample may be carry-over from other donors' samples. The V and J genes are TRBV4-2 and TRBJ2-1, with 9 bases matching TRBD2. In nucleotides, the CDR3 is TGTGCCAGCAGCCAAGATGGGAGTAGCGGGGGAGAATACTACAATGAGCAGTTCTTC. This codes for CASSQDGSSGGEYYNEQFF.